This TCR beta chain was profiled in a study of cytomegalovirus exposure and HLA in healthy donors. On the study more broadly: Per a later analysis, the roughly 640 first-cohort and about 120 validation repertoires shared one platform. Notes on the study in general: The study flagged about 150 TCR beta chains as cytomegalovirus-associated. Accounts indicate the classifier identified cytomegalovirus status with strong specificity and sensitivity. In vitro checks showed that a few CMV-associated chains really do target CMV antigens.

Repertoires were generated with immunoSEQ multiplex PCR, while TCRdb's copy carries only in-frame clones and drops some. The data hold approximately 160,000 clones, with under 95% observed a single time. Unmatched junction bases numbered 0, after V lost 3 bases and J lost 7 bases. Germline CDR1 reads MDHEN; CDR2 reads SYDVKM. CDR3 size: 11 residues. On this clone: The antigen is not known.

Material: PBMCs. This clonotype was sampled from a woman in her late teens or twenties in good health and CMV-seropositive. The rearrangement links TRBV28 to TRBJ2-7, with 7 bases aligning to TRBD2. This CDR3 is CASSLREEQYF. The DNA of the CDR3 is TGTGCCAGCAGTTTGCGGGAGGAGCAGTACTTC.